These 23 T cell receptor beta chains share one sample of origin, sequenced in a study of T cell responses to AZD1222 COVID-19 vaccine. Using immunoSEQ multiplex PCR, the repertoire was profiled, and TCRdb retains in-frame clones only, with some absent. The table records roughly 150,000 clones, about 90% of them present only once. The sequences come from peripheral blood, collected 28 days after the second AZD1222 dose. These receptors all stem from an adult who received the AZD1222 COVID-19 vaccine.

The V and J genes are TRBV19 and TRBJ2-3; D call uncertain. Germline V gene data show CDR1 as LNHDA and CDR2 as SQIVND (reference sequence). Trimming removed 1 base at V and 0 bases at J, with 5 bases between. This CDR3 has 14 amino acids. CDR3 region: CASSIGASTDTQYF. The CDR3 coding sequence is TGTGCCAGTAGTATAGGGGCTAGCACAGATACGCAGTATTTT.

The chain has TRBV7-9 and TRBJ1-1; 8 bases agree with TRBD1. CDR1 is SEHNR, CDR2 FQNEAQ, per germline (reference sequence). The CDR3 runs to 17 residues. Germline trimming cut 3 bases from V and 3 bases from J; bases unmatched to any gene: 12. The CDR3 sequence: CASSFAGGADWDTEAFF. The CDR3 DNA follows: TGTGCCAGCAGCTTCGCAGGGGGCGCCGATTGGGACACTGAAGCTTTCTTT. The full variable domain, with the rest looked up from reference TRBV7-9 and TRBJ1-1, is DTGVSQNPRHKITKRGQNVTFRCDPISEHNRLYWYRQTLGQGPEFLTYFQNEAQLEKSRLLSDRFSAERPKGSFSTLEIQRTEQGDSAMYLCASSFAGGADWDTEAFFGQGTRLTVV.

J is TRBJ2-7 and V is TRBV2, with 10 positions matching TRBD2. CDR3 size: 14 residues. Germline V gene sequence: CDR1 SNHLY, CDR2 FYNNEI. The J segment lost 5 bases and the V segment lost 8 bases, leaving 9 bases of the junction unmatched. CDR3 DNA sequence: TGTGCCAGCGGTTTTTTAGCGGGGGGCGACGAGCAGTACTTC. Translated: CASGFLAGGDEQYF.

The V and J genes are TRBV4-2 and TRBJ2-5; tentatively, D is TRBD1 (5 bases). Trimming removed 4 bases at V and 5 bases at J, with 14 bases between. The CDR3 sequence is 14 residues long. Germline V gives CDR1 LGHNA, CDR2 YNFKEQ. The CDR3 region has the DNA TGTGCCAGCAGCCGAAAGGGGTTTCGGGAGACCCAGTACTTC. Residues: CASSRKGFRETQYF.

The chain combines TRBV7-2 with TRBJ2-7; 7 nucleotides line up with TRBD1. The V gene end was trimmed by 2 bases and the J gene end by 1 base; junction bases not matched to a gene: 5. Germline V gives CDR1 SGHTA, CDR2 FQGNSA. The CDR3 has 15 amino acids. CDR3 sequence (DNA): TGTGCCAGCAGCTTAAGTCCACAGGGGTCCTACGAGCAGTACTTC. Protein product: CASSLSPQGSYEQYF.

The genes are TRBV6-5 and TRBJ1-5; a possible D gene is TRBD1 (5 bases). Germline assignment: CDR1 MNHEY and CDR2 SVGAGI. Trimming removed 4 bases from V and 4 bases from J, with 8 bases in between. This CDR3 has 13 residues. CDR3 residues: CASSLDSNQPQHF. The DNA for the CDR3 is TGTGCCAGCAGTTTAGACAGTAATCAGCCCCAGCATTTT.

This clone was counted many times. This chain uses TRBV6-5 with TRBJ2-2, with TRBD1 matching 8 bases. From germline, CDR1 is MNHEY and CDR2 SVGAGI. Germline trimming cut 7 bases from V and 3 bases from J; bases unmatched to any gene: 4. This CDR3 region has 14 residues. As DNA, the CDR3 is TGTGCCAGCACGGAGGGACAGGACACCGGGGAGCTGTTTTTT. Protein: CASTEGQDTGELFF.

This CDR3 is CASSLNTGGPSSYEQYF. The CDR3 bases are TGTGCCAGCAGTTTAAATACCGGGGGACCGAGCTCCTACGAGCAGTACTTC. The chain is built from TRBV27 and TRBJ2-7, with D perhaps TRBD2 (6 bases). The CDR3 has 17 residues. Germline values: CDR1 MNHEY, CDR2 SMNVEV (reference sequence). V lost 2 bases, J lost 0 bases, and 17 bases lay in between.

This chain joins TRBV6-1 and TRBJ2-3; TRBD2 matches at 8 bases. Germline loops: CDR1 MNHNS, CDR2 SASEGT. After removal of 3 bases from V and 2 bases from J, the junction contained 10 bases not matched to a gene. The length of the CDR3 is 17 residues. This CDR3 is CASSEEKAGATTDTQYF. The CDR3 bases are TGTGCCAGCAGTGAGGAGAAAGCGGGGGCAACCACAGATACGCAGTATTTT.

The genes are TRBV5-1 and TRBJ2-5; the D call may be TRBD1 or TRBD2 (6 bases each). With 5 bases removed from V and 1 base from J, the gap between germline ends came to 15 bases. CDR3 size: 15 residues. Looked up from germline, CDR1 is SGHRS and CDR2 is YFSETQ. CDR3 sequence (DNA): TGCGCCAGCAGGGGAGGAAGGACAGCCCAAGAGACCCAGTACTTC. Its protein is CASRGGRTAQETQYF.

In DNA, the CDR3 is TGTGCCAGCAGCTCCAGGGACAGCGCTAATGAAAAACTGTTTTTT. Its translation: CASSSRDSANEKLFF. The chain recombines TRBV7-9 with TRBJ1-4, with 7 bases matching TRBD1. Germline CDR1 reads SEHNR; CDR2 reads FQNEAQ (reference sequence). V shed 4 bases and J 3 bases; nucleotides not matched to a gene: 5. This CDR3 spans 15 amino acids.

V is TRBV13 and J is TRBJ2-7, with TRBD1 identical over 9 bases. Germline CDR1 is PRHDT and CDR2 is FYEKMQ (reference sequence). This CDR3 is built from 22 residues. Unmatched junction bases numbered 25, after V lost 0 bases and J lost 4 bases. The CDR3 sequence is CASSLGHRGSSDYRGRRYEQYF. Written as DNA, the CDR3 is TGTGCCAGCAGCTTAGGCCATAGGGGGTCCTCCGACTACAGGGGGCGGAGATACGAGCAGTACTTC. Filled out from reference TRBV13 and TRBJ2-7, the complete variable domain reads AAGVIQSPRHLIKEKRETATLKCYPIPRHDTVYWYQQGPGQDPQFLISFYEKMQSDKGSIPDRFSAQQFSDYHSELNMSSLELGDSALYFCASSLGHRGSSDYRGRRYEQYFGPGTRLTVT.

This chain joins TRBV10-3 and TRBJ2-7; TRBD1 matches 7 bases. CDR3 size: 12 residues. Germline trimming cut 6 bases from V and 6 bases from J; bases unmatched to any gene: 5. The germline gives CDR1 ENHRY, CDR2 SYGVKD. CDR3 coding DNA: TGTGCCATCAGGTCGGACAGGTCCGAGCAGTACTTC. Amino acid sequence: CAIRSDRSEQYF.

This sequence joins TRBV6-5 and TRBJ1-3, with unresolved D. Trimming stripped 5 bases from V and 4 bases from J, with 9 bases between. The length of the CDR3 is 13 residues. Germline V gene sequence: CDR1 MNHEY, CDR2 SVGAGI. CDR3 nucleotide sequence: TGTGCCAGCAGTCTGGACGGGGGAAACACCATATATTTT. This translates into CASSLDGGNTIYF.

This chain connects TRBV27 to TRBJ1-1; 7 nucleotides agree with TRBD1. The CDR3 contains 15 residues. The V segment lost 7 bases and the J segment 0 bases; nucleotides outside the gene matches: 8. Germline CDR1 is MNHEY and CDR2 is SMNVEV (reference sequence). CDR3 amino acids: CASKLQGTMNTEAFF. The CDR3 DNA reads TGTGCCAGCAAATTACAGGGGACTATGAACACTGAAGCTTTCTTT.

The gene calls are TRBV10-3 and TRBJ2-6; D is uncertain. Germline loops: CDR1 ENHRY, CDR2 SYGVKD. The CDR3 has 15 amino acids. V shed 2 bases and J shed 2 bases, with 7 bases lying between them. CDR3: CAISEGVTGANVLTF. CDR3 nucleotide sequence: TGTGCCATCAGTGAGGGAGTCACTGGGGCCAACGTCCTGACTTTC.

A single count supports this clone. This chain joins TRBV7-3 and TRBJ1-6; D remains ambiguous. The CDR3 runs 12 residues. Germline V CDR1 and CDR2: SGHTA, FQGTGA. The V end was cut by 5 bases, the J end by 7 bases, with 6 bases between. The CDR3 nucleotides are TGTGCCAGCAGCCTGCTAAATTCACCCCTCCACTTT. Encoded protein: CASSLLNSPLHF.

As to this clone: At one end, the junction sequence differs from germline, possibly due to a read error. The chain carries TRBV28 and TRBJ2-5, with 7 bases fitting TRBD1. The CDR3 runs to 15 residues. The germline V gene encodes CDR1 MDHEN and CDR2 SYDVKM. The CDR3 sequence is CASSFRGTAQKTQYF. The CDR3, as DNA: TGTGCCAGCAGTTTTAGGGGGACAGCCCAAAAGACCCAGTACTTC.

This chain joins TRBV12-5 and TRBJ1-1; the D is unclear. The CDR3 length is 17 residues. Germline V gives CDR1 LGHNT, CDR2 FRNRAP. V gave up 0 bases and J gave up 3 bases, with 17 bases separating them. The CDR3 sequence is CASGLVLPGRSDTEAFF. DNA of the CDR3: TGTGCTAGTGGTTTGGTACTTCCCGGGAGGTCGGACACTGAAGCTTTCTTT. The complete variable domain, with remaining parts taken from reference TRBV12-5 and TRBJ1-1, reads DARVTQTPRHKVTEMGQEVTMRCQPILGHNTVFWYRQTMMQGLELLAYFRNRAPLDDSGMPKDRFSAEMPDATLATLKIQPSEPRDSAVYFCASGLVLPGRSDTEAFFGQGTRLTVV.

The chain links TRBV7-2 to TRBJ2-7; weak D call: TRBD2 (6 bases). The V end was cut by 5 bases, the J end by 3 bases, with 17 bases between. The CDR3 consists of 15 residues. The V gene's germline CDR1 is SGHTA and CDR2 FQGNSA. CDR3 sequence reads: CASSLSGGLGYEQYF. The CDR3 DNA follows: TGTGCCAGCAGCCTCTCCGGGGGACTGGGCTACGAGCAGTACTTC.

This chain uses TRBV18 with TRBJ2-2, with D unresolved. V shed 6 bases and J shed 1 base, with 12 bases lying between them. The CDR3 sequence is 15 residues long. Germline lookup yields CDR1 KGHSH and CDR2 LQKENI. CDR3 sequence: CASSLVVGNTGELFF. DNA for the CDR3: TGTGCCAGCTCTCTGGTCGTGGGGAACACCGGGGAGCTGTTTTTT.

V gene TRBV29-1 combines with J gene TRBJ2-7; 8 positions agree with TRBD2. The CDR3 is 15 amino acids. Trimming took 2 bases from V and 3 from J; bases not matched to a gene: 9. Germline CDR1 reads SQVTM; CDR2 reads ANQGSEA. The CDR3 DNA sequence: TGCAGCGTTGAACTAAGCCGGGGGGGAGTCTACGAGCAGTACTTC. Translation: CSVELSRGGVYEQYF.

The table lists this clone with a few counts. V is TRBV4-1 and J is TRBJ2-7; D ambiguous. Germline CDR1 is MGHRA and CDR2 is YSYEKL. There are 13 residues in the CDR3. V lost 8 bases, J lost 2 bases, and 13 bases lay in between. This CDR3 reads CASSPPVPYEQYF. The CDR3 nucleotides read TGCGCCAGCTCCCCTCCGGTTCCCTACGAGCAGTACTTC.